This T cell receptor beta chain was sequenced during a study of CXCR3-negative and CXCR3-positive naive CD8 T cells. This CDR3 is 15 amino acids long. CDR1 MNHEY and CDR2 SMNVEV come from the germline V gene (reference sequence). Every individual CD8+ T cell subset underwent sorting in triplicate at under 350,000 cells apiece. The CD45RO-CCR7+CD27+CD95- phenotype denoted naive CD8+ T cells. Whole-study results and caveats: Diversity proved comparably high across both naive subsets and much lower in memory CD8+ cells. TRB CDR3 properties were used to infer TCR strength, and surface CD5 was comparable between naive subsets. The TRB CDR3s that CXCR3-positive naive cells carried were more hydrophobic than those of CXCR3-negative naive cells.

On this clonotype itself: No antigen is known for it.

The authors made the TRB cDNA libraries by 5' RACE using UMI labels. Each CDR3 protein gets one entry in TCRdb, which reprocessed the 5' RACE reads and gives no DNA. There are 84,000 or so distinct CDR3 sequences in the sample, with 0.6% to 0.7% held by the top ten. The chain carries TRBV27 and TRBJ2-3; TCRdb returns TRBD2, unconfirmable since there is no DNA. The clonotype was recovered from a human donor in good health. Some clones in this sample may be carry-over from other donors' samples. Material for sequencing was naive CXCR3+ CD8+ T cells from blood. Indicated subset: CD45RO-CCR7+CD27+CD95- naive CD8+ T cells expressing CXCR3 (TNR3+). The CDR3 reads CASSLASRYTDTQYF.